The rows below give T cell receptor beta chains drawn from one sample of a study of T cell repertoires in cytomegalovirus infection. Their antigens remain unidentified. MiXCR was run by TCRdb on the reads, yielding one entry per CDR3 protein. The profile shows around 770,000 distinct CDR3 sequences, around 29% of them singletons. Sample: cultured CD8+ T cells from PBMCs, taken from culture after CMV antigen stimulation. These receptors came from a human donor in good health (CMV status not recorded). Some clones in this sample may be carry-over from other donors' samples. CDR3s include the opening cysteine and the closing phenylalanine or tryptophan. The order of the fields is D gene, clone size, J gene, V gene, CDR3 protein, CDR3 DNA. The D gene is left open where the match is weak. Some rows have no size entry. The others give once, few or many, or a class for an expanded clone.

d_gene: -
abundance: -
j_gene: TRBJ1-2
v_gene: TRBV5-1
CDR3aa: CASSLGSLAVWDYGYTF
CDR3nt: TGCGCCAGCAGCTTGGGGTCCTTGGCAGTCTGGGACTATGGCTACACCTTC

d_gene: -
abundance: -
j_gene: TRBJ2-7
v_gene: TRBV7-6
CDR3aa: CASSRGGNSYEQYF
CDR3nt: TGTGCCAGCAGCCGGGGTGGGAACTCCTACGAGCAGTACTTC

d_gene: -
abundance: few
j_gene: TRBJ1-5
v_gene: TRBV6-2/TRBV6-3
CDR3aa: CASRKTAENQPQHF
CDR3nt: TGTGCCAGCAGGAAGACAGCAGAGAATCAGCCCCAGCATTTT

d_gene: TRBD1
abundance: -
j_gene: TRBJ2-1
v_gene: TRBV28
CDR3aa: CASSPPGTGRMNEQFF
CDR3nt: TGTGCCAGCAGTCCCCCCGGGACAGGGCGTATGAATGAGCAGTTCTTC

d_gene: -
abundance: -
j_gene: TRBJ1-1
v_gene: TRBV2
CDR3aa: CASSLTMMNTEAFF
CDR3nt: TGTGCCAGCAGTCTGACAATGATGAACACTGAAGCTTTCTTT

d_gene: -
abundance: -
j_gene: TRBJ2-1
v_gene: TRBV4-3
CDR3aa: CASSQEYGSPYNEQFF
CDR3nt: TGCGCCAGCAGCCAAGAATATGGCAGCCCTTACAATGAGCAGTTCTTC

d_gene: -
abundance: -
j_gene: TRBJ1-1
v_gene: TRBV19
CDR3aa: CASNANTEAFF
CDR3nt: TGTGCCAGTAACGCCAACACTGAAGCTTTCTTT

d_gene: -
abundance: many
j_gene: TRBJ2-1
v_gene: TRBV7-3
CDR3aa: CASSLSGDSYNEQFF
CDR3nt: TGTGCCAGCAGCTTAAGCGGCGACTCTTACAATGAGCAGTTCTTC

d_gene: -
abundance: -
j_gene: TRBJ1-6
v_gene: TRBV27
CDR3aa: CASRPGGIGSPLHF
CDR3nt: TGTGCCAGCAGGCCCGGAGGAATCGGCTCACCCCTCCACTTT

d_gene: TRBD2
abundance: -
j_gene: TRBJ2-5
v_gene: TRBV20-1
CDR3aa: CSSWTSGAEETQYF
CDR3nt: TGCAGTTCTTGGACTAGCGGGGCCGAAGAGACCCAGTACTTC

d_gene: TRBD1
abundance: few
j_gene: TRBJ1-2
v_gene: TRBV6-1
CDR3aa: CASSTGGNGYTF
CDR3nt: TGTGCCAGCAGCACAGGGGGAAACGGCTACACCTTC

d_gene: TRBD1
abundance: few
j_gene: TRBJ2-2
v_gene: TRBV6-6
CDR3aa: CASSYSMRQGETGELFF
CDR3nt: TGTGCCAGCAGTTACTCGATGAGACAGGGGGAAACCGGGGAGCTGTTTTTT

d_gene: TRBD1
abundance: -
j_gene: TRBJ2-7
v_gene: TRBV7-4
CDR3aa: CASSSADRVNEQYF
CDR3nt: TGTGCCAGCAGCTCGGCGGACAGGGTTAACGAGCAGTACTTC

d_gene: -
abundance: few
j_gene: TRBJ1-1
v_gene: TRBV28
CDR3aa: CASRYLVAGPEAFF
CDR3nt: TGTGCCAGCAGATACCTCGTGGCGGGGCCTGAAGCTTTCTTT

d_gene: -
abundance: -
j_gene: TRBJ1-1
v_gene: TRBV5-4
CDR3aa: CASSFQLLTTTEAFF
CDR3nt: TGTGCCAGCAGCTTTCAACTTCTTACTACCACTGAAGCTTTCTTT

d_gene: TRBD2
abundance: few
j_gene: TRBJ2-1
v_gene: TRBV7-9
CDR3aa: CASSLTSGGYYNEQFF
CDR3nt: TGTGCCAGCAGCTTAACTAGCGGGGGGTACTACAATGAGCAGTTCTTC

d_gene: TRBD1
abundance: many
j_gene: TRBJ1-2
v_gene: TRBV7-8
CDR3aa: CASSANRDRASLGYGYTF
CDR3nt: TGTGCCAGCAGCGCCAACAGGGACAGGGCCTCATTGGGCTATGGCTACACCTTC

d_gene: -
abundance: -
j_gene: TRBJ2-1
v_gene: TRBV24-1
CDR3aa: CATSDPRGREQFF
CDR3nt: TGTGCCACCAGTGATCCACGTGGGAGAGAGCAGTTCTTC

d_gene: -
abundance: -
j_gene: TRBJ1-6
v_gene: TRBV7-6
CDR3aa: CASSSFVPRKYNSPLHF
CDR3nt: TGTGCTAGCAGCTCCTTTGTCCCGCGCAAGTATAATTCACCCCTCCACTTT

d_gene: -
abundance: few
j_gene: TRBJ1-4
v_gene: TRBV4-3
CDR3aa: CASSQTRGLEKLFF
CDR3nt: TGCGCCAGCAGCCAGACCCGGGGTCTGGAAAAACTGTTTTTT